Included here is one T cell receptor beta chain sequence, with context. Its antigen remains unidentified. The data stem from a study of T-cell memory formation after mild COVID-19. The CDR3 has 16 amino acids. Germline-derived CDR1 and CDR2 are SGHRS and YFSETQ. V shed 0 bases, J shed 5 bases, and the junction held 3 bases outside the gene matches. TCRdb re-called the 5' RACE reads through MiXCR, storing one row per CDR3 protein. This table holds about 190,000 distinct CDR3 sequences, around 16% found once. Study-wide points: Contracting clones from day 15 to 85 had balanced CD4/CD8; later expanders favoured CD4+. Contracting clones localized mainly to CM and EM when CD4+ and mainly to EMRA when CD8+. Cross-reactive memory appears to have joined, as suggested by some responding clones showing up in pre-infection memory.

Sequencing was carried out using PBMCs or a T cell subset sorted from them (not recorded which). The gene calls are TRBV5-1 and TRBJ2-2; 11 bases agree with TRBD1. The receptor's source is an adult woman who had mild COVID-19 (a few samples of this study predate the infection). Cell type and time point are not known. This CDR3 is CASSLGTGGATGELFF. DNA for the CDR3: TGCGCCAGCAGCTTGGGGACAGGGGGCGCAACCGGGGAGCTGTTTTTT.